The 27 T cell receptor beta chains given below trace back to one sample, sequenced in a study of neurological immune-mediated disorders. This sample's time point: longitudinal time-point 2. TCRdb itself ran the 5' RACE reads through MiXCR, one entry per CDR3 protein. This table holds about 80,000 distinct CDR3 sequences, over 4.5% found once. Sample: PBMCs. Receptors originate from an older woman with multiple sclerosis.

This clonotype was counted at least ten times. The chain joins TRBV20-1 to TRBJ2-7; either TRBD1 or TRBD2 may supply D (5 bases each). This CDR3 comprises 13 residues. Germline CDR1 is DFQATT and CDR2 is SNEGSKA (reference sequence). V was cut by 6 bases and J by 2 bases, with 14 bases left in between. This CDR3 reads CSAPRGTTYEQYF. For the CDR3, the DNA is TGCAGTGCCCCCAGAGGGACGACCTACGAGCAGTACTTC.

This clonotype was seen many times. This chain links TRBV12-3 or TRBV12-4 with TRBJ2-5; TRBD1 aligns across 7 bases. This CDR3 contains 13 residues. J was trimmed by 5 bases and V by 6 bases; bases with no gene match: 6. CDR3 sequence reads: CASSSGGSETQYF. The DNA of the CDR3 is TGTGCCAGCAGCTCAGGGGGTTCGGAGACCCAGTACTTC.

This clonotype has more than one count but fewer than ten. CDR3 bases: TGCGCCAGCCTTCTCGGGGGACAGGGGGCTGCTGAAGCTTTCTTT. Its translation: CASLLGGQGAAEAFF. The J gene is TRBJ1-1, the V gene TRBV5-1; 12 positions match TRBD1. With V trimmed by 7 bases and J by 6 bases, 10 bases remained unmatched. The CDR3 has 15 amino acids. Germline V CDR1 and CDR2: SGHRS, YFSETQ.

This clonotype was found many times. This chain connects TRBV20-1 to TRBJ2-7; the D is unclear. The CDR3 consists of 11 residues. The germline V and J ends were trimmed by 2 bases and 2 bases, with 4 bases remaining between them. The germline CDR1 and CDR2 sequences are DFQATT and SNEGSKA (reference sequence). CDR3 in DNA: TGCAGTGCTAGAAACCCCTACGAGCAGTACTTC. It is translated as CSARNPYEQYF.

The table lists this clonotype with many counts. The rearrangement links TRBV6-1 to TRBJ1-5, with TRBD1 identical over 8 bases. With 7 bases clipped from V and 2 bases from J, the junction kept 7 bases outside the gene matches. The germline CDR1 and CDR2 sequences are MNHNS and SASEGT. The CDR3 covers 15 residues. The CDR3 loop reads CASIFRGPGNQPQHF. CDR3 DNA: TGTGCCAGCATCTTCAGGGGGCCTGGCAATCAGCCCCAGCATTTT.

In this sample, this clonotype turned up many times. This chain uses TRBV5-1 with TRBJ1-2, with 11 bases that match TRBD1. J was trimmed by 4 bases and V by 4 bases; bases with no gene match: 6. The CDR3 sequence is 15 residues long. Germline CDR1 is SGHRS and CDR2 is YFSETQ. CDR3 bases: TGCGCCAGCAGCACAGGGACAGGGGGTGCCTATGGCTACACCTTC. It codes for CASSTGTGGAYGYTF. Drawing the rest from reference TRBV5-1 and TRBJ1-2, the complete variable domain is KAGVTQTPRYLIKTRGQQVTLSCSPISGHRSVSWYQQTPGQGLQFLFEYFSETQRNKGNFPGRFSGRQFSNSRSEMNVSTLELGDSALYLCASSTGTGGAYGYTFGSGTRLTVV.

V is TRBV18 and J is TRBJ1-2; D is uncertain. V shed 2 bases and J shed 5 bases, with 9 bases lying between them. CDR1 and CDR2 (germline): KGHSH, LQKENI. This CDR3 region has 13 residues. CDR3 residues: CASSPNRVYGYTF. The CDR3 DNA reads TGTGCCAGCTCACCAAACAGAGTATATGGCTACACCTTC. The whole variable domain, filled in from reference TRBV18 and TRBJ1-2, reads NAGVMQNPRHLVRRRGQEARLRCSPMKGHSHVYWYRQLPEEGLKFMVYLQKENIIDESGMPKERFSAEFPKEGPSILRIQQVVRGDSAAYFCASSPNRVYGYTFGSGTRLTVV.

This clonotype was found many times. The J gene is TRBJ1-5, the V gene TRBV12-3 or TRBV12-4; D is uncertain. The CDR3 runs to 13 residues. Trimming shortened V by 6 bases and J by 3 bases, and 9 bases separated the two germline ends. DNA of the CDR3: TGTGCCAGCAGACTTGGAAACAATCAGCCCCAGCATTTT. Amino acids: CASRLGNNQPQHF.

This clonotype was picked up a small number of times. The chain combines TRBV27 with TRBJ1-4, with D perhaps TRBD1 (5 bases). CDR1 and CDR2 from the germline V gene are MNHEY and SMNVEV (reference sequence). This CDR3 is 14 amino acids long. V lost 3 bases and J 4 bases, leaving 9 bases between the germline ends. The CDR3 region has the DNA TGTGCCAGCAGTTTTGGGGGGAGTAATGAAAAACTGTTTTTT. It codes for CASSFGGSNEKLFF.

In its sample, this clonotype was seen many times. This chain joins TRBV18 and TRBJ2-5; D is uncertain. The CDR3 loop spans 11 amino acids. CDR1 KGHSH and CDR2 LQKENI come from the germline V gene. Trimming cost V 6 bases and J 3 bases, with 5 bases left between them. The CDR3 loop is CASSPKETQYF. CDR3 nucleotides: TGTGCCAGCTCTCCGAAAGAGACCCAGTACTTC.

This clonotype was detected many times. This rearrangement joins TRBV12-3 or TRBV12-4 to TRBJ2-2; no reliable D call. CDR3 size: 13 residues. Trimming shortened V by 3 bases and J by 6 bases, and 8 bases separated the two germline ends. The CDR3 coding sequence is TGTGCCAGCAGTTTCTATGGTGCCGGGGAGCTGTTTTTT. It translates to CASSFYGAGELFF.

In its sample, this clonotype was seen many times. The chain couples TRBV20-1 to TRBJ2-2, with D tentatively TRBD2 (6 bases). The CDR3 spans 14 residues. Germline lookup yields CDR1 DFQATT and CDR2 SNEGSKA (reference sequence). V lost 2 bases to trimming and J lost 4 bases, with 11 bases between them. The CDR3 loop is CSARRGGITGELFF. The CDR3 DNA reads TGCAGTGCTAGAAGAGGCGGGATCACCGGGGAGCTGTTTTTT.

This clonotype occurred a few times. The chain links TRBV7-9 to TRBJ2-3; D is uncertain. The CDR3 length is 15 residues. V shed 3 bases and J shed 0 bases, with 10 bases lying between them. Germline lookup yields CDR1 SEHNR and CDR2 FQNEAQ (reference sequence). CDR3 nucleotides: TGTGCCAGCAGCTTGGACGGACGAAGCACAGATACGCAGTATTTT. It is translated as CASSLDGRSTDTQYF. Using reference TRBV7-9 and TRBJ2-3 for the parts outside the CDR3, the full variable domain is DTGVSQNPRHKITKRGQNVTFRCDPISEHNRLYWYRQTLGQGPEFLTYFQNEAQLEKSRLLSDRFSAERPKGSFSTLEIQRTEQGDSAMYLCASSLDGRSTDTQYFGPGTRLTVL.

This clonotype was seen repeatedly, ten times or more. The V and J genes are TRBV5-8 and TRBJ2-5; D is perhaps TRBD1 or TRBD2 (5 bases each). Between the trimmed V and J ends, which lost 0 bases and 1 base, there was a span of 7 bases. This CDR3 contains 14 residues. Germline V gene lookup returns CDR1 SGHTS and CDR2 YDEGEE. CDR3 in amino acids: CASSLVRGQETQYF. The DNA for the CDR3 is TGTGCCAGCAGCTTGGTGAGGGGCCAAGAGACCCAGTACTTC.

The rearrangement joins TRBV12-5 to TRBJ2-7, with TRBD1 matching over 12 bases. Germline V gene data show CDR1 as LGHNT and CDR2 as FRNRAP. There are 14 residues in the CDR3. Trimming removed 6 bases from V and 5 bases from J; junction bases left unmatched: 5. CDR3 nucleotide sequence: TGTGCTAGTGGGCCGGGACAGGGGGCCCACGAGCAGTACTTC. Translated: CASGPGQGAHEQYF.

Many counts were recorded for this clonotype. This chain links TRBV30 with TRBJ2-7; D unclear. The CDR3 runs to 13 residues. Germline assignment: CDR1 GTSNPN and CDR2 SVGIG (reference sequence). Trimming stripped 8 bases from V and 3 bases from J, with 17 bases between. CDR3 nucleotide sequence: TGTGCCCCACCGGTTCCGATGTACTACGAGCAGTACTTC. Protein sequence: CAPPVPMYYEQYF.

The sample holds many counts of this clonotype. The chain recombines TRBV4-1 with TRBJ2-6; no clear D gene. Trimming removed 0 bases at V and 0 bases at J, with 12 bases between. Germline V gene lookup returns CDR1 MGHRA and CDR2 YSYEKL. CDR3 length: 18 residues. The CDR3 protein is CASSQEGRLGSGANVLTF. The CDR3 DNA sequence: TGCGCCAGCAGCCAAGAGGGTCGCTTGGGCTCTGGGGCCAACGTCCTGACTTTC.

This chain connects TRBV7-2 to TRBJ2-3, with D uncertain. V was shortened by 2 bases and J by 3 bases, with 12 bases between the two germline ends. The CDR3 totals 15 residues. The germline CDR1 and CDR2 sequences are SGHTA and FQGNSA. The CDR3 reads CASSLPPGGTDTQYF. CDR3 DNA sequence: TGTGCCAGCAGCTTACCCCCAGGTGGGACAGATACGCAGTATTTT. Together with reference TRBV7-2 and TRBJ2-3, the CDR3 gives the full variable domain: GAGVSQSPSNKVTEKGKDVELRCDPISGHTALYWYRQSLGQGLEFLIYFQGNSAPDKSGLPSDRFSAERTGGSVSTLTIQRTQQEDSAVYLCASSLPPGGTDTQYFGPGTRLTVL.

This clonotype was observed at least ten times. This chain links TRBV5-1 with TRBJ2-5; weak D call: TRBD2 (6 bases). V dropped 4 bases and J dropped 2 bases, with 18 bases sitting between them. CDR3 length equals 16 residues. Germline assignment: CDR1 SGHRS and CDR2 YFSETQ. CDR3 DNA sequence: TGCGCCAGCAGCGCGGGACCGGGCCCAGCACAAGAGACCCAGTACTTC. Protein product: CASSAGPGPAQETQYF.

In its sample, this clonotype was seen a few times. The CDR3 coding sequence is TGTGCCAGCAGCCTCCGGGCGTACAATGAGCAGTTCTTC. Translation: CASSLRAYNEQFF. The chain joins TRBV6-1 to TRBJ2-1; D gene uncertain. This CDR3 is 13 amino acids long. Germline CDR1 reads MNHNS; CDR2 reads SASEGT. V shed 6 bases and J shed 4 bases, with 10 bases lying between them.

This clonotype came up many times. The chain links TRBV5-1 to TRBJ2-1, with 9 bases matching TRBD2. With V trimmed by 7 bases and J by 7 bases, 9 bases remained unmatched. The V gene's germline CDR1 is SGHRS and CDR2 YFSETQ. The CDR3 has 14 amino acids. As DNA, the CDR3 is TGCGCCAGCCGGCGGGGGGGCGCGGGGAATGAGCAGTTCTTC. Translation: CASRRGGAGNEQFF.

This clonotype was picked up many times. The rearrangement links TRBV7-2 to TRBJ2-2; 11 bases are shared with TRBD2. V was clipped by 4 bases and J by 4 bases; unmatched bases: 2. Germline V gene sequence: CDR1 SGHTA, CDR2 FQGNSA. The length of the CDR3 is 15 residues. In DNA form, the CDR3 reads TGTGCCAGCAGCTGGGGGACTAGCGGCACCGGGGAGCTGTTTTTT. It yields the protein CASSWGTSGTGELFF.

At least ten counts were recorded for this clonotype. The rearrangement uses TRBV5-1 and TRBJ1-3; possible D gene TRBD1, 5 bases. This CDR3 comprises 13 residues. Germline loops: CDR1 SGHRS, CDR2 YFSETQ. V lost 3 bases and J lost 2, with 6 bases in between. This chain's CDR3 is CASSWGTGNTIYF. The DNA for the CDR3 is TGCGCCAGCAGCTGGGGGACTGGAAACACCATATATTTT.

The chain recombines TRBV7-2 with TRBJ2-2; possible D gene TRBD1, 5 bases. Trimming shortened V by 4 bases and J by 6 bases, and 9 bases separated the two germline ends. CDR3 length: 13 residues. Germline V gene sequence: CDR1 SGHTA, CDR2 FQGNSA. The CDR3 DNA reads TGTGCCAGCAGCTCCAGGGTCCCCGGGGAGCTGTTTTTT. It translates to CASSSRVPGELFF.

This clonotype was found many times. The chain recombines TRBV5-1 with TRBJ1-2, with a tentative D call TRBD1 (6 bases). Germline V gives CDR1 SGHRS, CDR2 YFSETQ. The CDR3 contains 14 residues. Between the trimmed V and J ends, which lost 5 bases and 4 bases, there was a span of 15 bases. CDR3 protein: CASSRRDTVYGYTF. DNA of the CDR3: TGCGCCAGCAGTCGACGGGACACCGTCTATGGCTACACCTTC.

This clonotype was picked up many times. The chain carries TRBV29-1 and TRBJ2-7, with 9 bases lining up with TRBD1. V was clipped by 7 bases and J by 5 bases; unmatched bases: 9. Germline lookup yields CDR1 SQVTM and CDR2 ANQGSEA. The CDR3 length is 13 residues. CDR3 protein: CSGGSGTGNEQYF. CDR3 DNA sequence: TGCAGCGGGGGGTCCGGGACAGGGAACGAGCAGTACTTC.

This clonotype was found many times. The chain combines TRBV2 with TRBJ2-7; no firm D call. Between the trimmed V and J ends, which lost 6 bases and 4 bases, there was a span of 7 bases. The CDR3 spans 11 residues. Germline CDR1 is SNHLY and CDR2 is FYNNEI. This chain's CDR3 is CASRKVYEQYF. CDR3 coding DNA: TGTGCCAGCAGGAAAGTATACGAGCAGTACTTC. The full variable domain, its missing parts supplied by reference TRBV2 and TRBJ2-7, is EPEVTQTPSHQVTQMGQEVILRCVPISNHLYFYWYRQILGQKVEFLVSFYNNEISEKSEIFDDQFSVERPDGSNFTLKIRSTKLEDSAMYFCASRKVYEQYFGPGTRLTVT.